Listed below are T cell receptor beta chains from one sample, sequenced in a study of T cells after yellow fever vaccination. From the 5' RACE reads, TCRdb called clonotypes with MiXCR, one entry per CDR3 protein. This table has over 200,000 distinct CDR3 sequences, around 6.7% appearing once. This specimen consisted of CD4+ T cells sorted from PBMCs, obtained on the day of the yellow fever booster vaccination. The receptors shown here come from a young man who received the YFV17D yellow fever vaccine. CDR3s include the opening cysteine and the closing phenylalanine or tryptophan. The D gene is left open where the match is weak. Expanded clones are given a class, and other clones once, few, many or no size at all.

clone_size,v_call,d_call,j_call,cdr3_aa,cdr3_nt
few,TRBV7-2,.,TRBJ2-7,CASSASFYEQYF,TGTGCCAGCAGCGCGAGCTTCTACGAGCAGTACTTC
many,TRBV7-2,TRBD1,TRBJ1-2,CASSLFRGTGVDTF,TGTGCCAGCAGCTTGTTCAGGGGGACAGGGGTCGACACCTTC
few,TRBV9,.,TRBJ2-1,CASSPTGTDGGNEQFF,TGTGCCAGCAGCCCCACCGGGACCGACGGCGGCAATGAGCAGTTCTTC
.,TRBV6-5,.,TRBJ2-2,CASSYDRGEAGELFF,TGTGCCAGCAGTTACGATAGGGGCGAAGCCGGGGAGCTGTTTTTT
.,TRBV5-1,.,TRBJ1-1,CASSITSPGMNTEAFF,TGCGCCAGCAGCATTACCAGTCCGGGTATGAACACTGAAGCTTTCTTT
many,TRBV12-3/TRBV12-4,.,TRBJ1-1,CASSFGAGAEAFF,.
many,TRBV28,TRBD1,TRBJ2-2,CASRTLGTEPTGELFF,TGTGCCAGCAGGACCCTCGGGACAGAACCTACCGGGGAGCTGTTTTTT
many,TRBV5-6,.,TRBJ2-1,CASSPPVGEQFF,TGTGCCAGCAGCCCTCCTGTGGGAGAGCAGTTCTTC
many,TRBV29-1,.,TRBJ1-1,CSVESQLNTEAFF,TGCAGCGTTGAAAGTCAGTTGAACACTGAAGCTTTCTTT
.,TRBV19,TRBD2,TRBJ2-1,CASSIELAGGFVQFF,TGTGCCAGTAGTATAGAACTAGCGGGAGGGTTCGTGCAGTTCTTC
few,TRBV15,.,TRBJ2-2,CATSTQGRRSTGELFF,TGTGCCACCAGCACACAGGGTCGGAGGAGCACCGGGGAGCTGTTTTTT
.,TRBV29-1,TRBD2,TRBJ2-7,CSVVLAGVSYEQYF,TGCAGCGTTGTTCTAGCGGGAGTTTCTTACGAGCAGTACTTC
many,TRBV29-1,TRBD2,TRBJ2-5,CSERTSSETQYF,TGCAGCGAAAGGACTAGCAGTGAGACCCAGTACTTC
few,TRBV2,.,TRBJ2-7,CASSHSAVYEQYF,TGTGCCAGCAGCCACAGCGCCGTCTACGAGCAGTACTTC
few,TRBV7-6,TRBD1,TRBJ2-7,CASSQGQGRSYEQYF,TGTGCCAGCAGCCAAGGACAGGGTCGCTCCTACGAGCAGTACTTC
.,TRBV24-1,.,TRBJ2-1,CATSDLDSHSAGEQFF,TGTGCCACCAGTGATTTGGACAGCCACAGTGCTGGCGAGCAGTTCTTC
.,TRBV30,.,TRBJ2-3,CAWGTSGNTDTQYF,TGTGCCTGGGGCACGAGTGGGAACACAGATACGCAGTATTTT
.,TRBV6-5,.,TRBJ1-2,CASSYSGGAGYTF,TGTGCCAGCAGTTACTCGGGGGGGGCTGGCTACACCTTC
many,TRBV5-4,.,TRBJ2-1,CASSLGVEPGYNEQFF,TGTGCCAGCAGCCTGGGGGTTGAGCCAGGCTACAATGAGCAGTTCTTC
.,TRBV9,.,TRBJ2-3,CASSTRRGGTDTQYF,TGTGCCAGCAGCACGCGGAGAGGAGGCACAGATACGCAGTATTTT